This T cell receptor beta chain was captured by sequencing in a study of CD8 T cells in ankylosing spondylitis (dated by TCRdb to the late 2010s). The study in broad terms: The study set out to find disease-linked TCR variants by profiling T cell receptor beta repertoires in ankylosing spondylitis patients and healthy donors. The full study cohort comprised around 25 ankylosing spondylitis patients and 110 or so healthy donors. Peripheral blood was sampled, and synovial fluid was additionally collected from ankylosing spondylitis patients. The investigation overall reported the following: Some TCR beta motif variants had previously been reported in synovial fluid and blood of reactive arthritis patients, which suggested common disease-initiation mechanisms. Blood from ankylosing spondylitis patients appeared to be characterized by a TCR beta motif composed of under ten highly homologous amino acid variants. The disease-linked clones were reported as significantly enriched in matched synovial fluid samples from ankylosing spondylitis patients. The disease-linked clones showed a CD8+ phenotype and occurred at relatively low frequencies in peripheral blood.

Including cysteine and phenylalanine, the CDR3 has 12 amino acids. The DNA shown is the 36-base CDR3, in frame from base 1. As to this clonotype: Its antigen is not yet known. No base quality values were provided; no much bigger clone lies one nucleotide off.

Sequencing was performed on an Illumina HiSeq 2500. Quantitative 5'-RACE with molecular barcodes was the method used to prepare the TCR beta libraries. As for the original processing: To identify disease-linked TCR variants, a new computational method was used, one built on a probabilistic model of VDJ rearrangement. The public reads were quality trimmed at Q25 with fastp and then assembled into clones with MiXCR by TCRdb, keeping productive beta chains. Rows are unified per CDR3 protein, each entry keeping the most common DNA and genes. For this entry, the V and J calls and clone size follow TCRdb and not the study's own pipeline. The sample table lists roughly 190,000 distinct CDR3 sequences, about 13% of them with a count of one. The ten largest make up about 17% of the sample.

The origin of this receptor is a male donor with ankylosing spondylitis or in good health (not recorded which). The V and J genes are TRBV12-2 and TRBJ2-1. TRBV12-2 is assigned pseudogene status. The specimen was blood, either unsorted or a sorted T cell fraction (not recorded which). This receptor carries the CDR3 CASRLGSNEQFF. The sequence in DNA is TGTGCAAGTCGCTTAGGGAGTAATGAGCAGTTCTTC.